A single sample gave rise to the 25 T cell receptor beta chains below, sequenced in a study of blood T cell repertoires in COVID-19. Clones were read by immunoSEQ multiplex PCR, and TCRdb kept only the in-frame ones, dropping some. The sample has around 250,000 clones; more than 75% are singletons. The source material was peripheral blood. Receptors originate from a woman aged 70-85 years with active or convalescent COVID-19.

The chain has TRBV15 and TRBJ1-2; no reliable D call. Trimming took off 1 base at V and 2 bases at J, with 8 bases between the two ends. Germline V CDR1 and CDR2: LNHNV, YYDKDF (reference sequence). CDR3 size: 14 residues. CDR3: CATSRGRENYGYTF. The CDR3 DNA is TGTGCCACCAGCAGAGGGAGGGAAAACTATGGCTACACCTTC.

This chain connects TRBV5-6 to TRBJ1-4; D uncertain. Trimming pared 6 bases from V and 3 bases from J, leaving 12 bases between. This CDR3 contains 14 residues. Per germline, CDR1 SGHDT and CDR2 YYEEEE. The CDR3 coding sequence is TGTGCCAGCAACTTACTAGGATCTAATGAAAAACTGTTTTTT. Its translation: CASNLLGSNEKLFF.

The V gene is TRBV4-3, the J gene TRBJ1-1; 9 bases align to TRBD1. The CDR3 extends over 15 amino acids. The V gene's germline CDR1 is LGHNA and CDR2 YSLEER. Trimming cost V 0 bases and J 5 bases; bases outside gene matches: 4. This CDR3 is CASSQDLGTGTEAFF. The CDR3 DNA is TGCGCCAGCAGCCAAGATTTAGGGACAGGGACTGAAGCTTTCTTT.

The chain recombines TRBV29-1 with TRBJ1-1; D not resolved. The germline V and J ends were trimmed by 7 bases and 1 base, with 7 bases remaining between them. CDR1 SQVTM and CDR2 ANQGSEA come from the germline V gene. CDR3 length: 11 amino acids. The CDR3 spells CSGTANTEAFF. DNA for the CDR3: TGCAGCGGGACTGCGAACACTGAAGCTTTCTTT.

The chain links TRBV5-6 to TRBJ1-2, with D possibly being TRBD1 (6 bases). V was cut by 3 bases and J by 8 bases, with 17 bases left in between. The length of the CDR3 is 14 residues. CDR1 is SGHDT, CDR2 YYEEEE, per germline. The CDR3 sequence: CASSSIQGSGGYTF. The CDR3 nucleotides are TGTGCCAGCAGCTCCATACAGGGAAGTGGGGGCTACACCTTC. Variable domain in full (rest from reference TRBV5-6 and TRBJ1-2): DAGVTQSPTHLIKTRGQQVTLRCSPKSGHDTVSWYQQALGQGPQFIFQYYEEEERQRGNFPDRFSGHQFPNYSSELNVNALLLGDSALYLCASSSIQGSGGYTFGSGTRLTVV.

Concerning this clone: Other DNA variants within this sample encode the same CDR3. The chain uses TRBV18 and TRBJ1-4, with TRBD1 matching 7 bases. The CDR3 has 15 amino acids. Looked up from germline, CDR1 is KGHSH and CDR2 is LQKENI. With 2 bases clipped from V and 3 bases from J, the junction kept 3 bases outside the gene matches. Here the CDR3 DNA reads TGTGCCAGCTCACCAAGACAGGGAGCTAATGAAAAACTGTTTTTT. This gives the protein CASSPRQGANEKLFF. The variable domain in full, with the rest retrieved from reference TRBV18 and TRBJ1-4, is NAGVMQNPRHLVRRRGQEARLRCSPMKGHSHVYWYRQLPEEGLKFMVYLQKENIIDESGMPKERFSAEFPKEGPSILRIQQVVRGDSAAYFCASSPRQGANEKLFFGSGTQLSVL.

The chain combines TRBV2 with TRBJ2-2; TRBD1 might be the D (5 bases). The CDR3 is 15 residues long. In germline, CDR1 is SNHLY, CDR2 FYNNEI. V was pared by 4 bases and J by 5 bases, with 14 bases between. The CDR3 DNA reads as TGTGCCAGCAGTGCAACGACTCAGGGTACCGGGGAGCTGTTTTTT. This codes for CASSATTQGTGELFF.

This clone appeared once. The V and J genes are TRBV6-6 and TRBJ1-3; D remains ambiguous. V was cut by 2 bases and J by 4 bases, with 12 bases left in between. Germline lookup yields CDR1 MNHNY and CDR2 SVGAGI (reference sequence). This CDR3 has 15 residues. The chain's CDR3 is CASSYAPTWGNTIYF. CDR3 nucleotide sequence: TGTGCCAGCAGTTACGCCCCTACCTGGGGAAACACCATATATTTT.

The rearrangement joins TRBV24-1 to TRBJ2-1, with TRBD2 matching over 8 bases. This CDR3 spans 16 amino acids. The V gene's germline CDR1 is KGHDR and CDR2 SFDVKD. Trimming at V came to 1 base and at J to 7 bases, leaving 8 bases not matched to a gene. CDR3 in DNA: TGTGCCACCAGTGATTTCCCAAGCGGGGGACGGAATGAGCAGTTCTTC. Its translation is CATSDFPSGGRNEQFF.

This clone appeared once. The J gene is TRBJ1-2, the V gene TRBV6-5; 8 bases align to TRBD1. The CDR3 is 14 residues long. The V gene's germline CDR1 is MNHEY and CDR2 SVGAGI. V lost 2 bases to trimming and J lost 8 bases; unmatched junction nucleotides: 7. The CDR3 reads CASSYGQGARGYTF. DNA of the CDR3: TGTGCCAGCAGTTACGGGCAGGGGGCGCGGGGCTACACCTTC.

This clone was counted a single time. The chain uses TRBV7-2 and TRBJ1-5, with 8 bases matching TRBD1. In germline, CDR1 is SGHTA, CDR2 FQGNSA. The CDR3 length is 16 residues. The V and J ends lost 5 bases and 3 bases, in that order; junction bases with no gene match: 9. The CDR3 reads CASSPDRGPPNQPQHF. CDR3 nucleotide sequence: TGTGCCAGCAGCCCAGACAGGGGCCCCCCCAATCAGCCCCAGCATTTT. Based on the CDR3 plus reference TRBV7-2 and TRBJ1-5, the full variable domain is GAGVSQSPSNKVTEKGKDVELRCDPISGHTALYWYRQSLGQGLEFLIYFQGNSAPDKSGLPSDRFSAERTGGSVSTLTIQRTQQEDSAVYLCASSPDRGPPNQPQHFGDGTRLSIL.

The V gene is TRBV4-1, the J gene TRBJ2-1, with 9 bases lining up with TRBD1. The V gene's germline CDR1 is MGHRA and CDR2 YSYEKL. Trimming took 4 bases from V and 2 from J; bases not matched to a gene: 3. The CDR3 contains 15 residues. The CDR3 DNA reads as TGCGCCAGCAGCCTAACAGGGGGCCCCTACAATGAGCAGTTCTTC. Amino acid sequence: CASSLTGGPYNEQFF.

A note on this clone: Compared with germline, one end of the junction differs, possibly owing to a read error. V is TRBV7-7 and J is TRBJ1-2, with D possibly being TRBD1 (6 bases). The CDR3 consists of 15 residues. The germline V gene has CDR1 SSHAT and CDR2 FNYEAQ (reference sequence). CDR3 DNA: TGTGCTAGCAGCCCCTTATTGGGGGCCGACTATGGCTACACCTTC. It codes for CASSPLLGADYGYTF.

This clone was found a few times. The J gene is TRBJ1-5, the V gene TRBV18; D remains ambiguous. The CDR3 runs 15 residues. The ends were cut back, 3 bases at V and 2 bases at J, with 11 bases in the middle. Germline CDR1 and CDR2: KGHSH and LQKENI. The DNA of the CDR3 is TGTGCCAGCTCACCTGAGGGAACTGGCAATCAGCCCCAGCATTTT. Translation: CASSPEGTGNQPQHF.

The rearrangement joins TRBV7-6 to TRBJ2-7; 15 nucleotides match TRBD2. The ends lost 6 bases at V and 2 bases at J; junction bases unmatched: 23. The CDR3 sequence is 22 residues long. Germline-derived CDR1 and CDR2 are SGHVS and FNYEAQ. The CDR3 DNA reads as TGTGCCAGCAGTCCCCTAGGGACAGGCACGGGGCGGACTAGCGGGGGGGCCTACGAGCAGTACTTC. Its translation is CASSPLGTGTGRTSGGAYEQYF.

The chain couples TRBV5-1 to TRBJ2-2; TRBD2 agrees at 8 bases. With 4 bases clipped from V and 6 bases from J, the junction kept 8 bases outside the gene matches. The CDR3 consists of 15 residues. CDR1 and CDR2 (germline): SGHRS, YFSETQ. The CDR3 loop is CASSLTQTSAGELFF. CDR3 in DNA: TGCGCCAGCAGCCTAACGCAGACTAGCGCCGGGGAGCTGTTTTTT.

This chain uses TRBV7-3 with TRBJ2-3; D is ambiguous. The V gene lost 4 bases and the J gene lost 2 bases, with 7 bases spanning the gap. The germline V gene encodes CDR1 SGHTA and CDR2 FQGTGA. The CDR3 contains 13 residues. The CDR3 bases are TGTGCCAGCAGCTCCCAAATCACAGATACGCAGTATTTT. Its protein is CASSSQITDTQYF.

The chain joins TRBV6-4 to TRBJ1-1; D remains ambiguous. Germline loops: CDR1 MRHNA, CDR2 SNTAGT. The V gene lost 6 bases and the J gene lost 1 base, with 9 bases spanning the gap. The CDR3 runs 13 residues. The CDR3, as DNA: TGTGCCAGCAGCACACAAGAGAACACTGAAGCTTTCTTT. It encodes CASSTQENTEAFF.

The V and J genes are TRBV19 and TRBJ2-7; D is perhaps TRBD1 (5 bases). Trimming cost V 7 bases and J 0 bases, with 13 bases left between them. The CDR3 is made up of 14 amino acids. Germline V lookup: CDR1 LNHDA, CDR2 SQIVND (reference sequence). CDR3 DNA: TGTGCCAGTAACCGACAGCTCTCCTCCTACGAGCAGTACTTC. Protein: CASNRQLSSYEQYF.

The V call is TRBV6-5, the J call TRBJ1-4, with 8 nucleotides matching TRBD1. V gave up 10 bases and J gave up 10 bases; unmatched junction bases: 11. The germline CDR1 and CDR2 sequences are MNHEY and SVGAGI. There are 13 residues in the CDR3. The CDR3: CATLDRGRGKLFF. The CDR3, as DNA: TGTGCCACCCTAGACAGGGGAAGGGGAAAACTGTTTTTT.

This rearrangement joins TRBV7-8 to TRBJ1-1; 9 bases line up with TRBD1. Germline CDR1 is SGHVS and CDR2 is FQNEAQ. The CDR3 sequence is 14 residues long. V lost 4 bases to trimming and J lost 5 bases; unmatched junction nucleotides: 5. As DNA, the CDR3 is TGTGCCAGCAGCTCGGACAGGGGTTGGACTGAAGCTTTCTTT. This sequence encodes CASSSDRGWTEAFF.

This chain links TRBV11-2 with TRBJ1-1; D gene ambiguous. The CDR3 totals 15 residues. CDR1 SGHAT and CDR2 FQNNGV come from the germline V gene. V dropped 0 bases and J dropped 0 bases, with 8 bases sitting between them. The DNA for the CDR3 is TGTGCCAGCAGCTTAGACAGCGAACTGAACACTGAAGCTTTCTTT. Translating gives CASSLDSELNTEAFF.

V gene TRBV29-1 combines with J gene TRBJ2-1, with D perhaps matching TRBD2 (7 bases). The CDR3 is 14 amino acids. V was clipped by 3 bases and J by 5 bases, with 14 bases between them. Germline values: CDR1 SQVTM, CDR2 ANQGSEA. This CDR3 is CSVDTRGRNNEQFF. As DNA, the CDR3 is TGCAGCGTTGACACGCGGGGGCGGAACAATGAGCAGTTCTTC.

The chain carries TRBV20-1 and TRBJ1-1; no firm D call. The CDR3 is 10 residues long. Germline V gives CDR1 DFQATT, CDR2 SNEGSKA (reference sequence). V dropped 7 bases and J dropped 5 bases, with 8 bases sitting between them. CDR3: CSGGRTEAFF. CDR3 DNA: TGCAGTGGAGGGAGGACTGAAGCTTTCTTT.

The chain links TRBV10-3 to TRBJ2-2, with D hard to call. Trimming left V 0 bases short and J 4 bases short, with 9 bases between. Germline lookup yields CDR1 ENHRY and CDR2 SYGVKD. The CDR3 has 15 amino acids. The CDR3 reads CAISESTPGTGELFF. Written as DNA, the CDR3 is TGTGCCATCAGTGAGTCGACCCCAGGCACCGGGGAGCTGTTTTTT.